This T cell receptor beta chain emerged from a study of cytomegalovirus exposure and HLA in healthy donors. Study-level results: Immune exposure information comprised only CMV serostatus.

Regarding this clone: Its antigen remains unidentified.

Use of 60 Vbeta and 13 Jbeta primers characterized the PCR. Produced via immunoSEQ multiplex PCR; TCRdb's table is partial and in-frame only. In the table there are some 190,000 clones, more than 75% of which are singletons. Germline assignment: CDR1 SQVTM and CDR2 ANQGSEA. The CDR3 is made up of 13 amino acids. V lost 5 bases, J lost 6 bases, and 7 bases stayed unmatched. The specimen was PBMCs. The sequence derives from a woman aged 30 to 39 in good health and CMV-seropositive. This chain links TRBV29-1 with TRBJ2-1; 7 bases fit TRBD2. CDR3 coding DNA: TGCAGCGTTAGGGGAGGGATAACCAATGAGCAGTTCTTC. It codes for CSVRGGITNEQFF.